The 10 T cell receptor beta chains reported below all come from one sample, sequenced in a study of T cells in tuberculosis. Assay: immunoSEQ multiplex PCR; the TCRdb copy retains only in-frame clones and omits some. Among more than 30,000 clones, 95% to 97% were seen once, and the ten largest hold 6% to 7%. The sequenced sample was PBMCs. All receptors come from a donor aged 10 to 29 with latent tuberculosis or without tuberculosis infection.

The V and J genes are TRBV4-2 and TRBJ1-2; 7 positions match TRBD1. V shed 2 bases, J shed 7 bases, and the junction held 7 bases outside the gene matches. Germline CDR1 reads LGHNA; CDR2 reads YNFKEQ. The CDR3 runs to 14 residues. CDR3 sequence reads: CASSQRQGSRGYTF. DNA of the CDR3: TGTGCCAGCAGCCAACGACAGGGTTCTCGTGGCTACACCTTC.

The chain recombines TRBV7-9 with TRBJ2-1, with 13 bases identical to TRBD2. The V segment lost 5 bases and the J segment 9 bases; nucleotides outside the gene matches: 10. This CDR3 has 16 residues. CDR1 is SEHNR and CDR2 is FQNEAQ in the germline V gene (reference sequence). The CDR3 protein is CASSQPGLAGTGEQFF. The CDR3 coding sequence is TGTGCCAGCAGCCAGCCGGGACTAGCGGGGACAGGTGAGCAGTTCTTC.

The rearrangement joins TRBV12-5 to TRBJ2-3; D not resolved. In germline, CDR1 is LGHNT, CDR2 FRNRAP. V shed 4 bases and J shed 0 bases, with 14 bases lying between them. The CDR3 is 16 residues long. DNA for the CDR3: TGTGCTAGTGGTTCGAAGGCAGGTGCTAGCACAGATACGCAGTATTTT. Residues: CASGSKAGASTDTQYF.

The gene calls are TRBV2 and TRBJ2-5; perhaps TRBD1 as D (6 bases). Germline V gene lookup returns CDR1 SNHLY and CDR2 FYNNEI. Trimming left V 6 bases short and J 1 base short, with 9 bases between. The CDR3 sequence is 13 residues long. CDR3: CASSRGAQETQYF. CDR3 nucleotide sequence: TGTGCCAGCAGCAGGGGCGCCCAAGAGACCCAGTACTTC.

This clone was seen just once. The J gene is TRBJ2-5, the V gene TRBV7-6, with 9 bases lining up with TRBD2. Germline CDR1 SGHVS, CDR2 FNYEAQ. The CDR3 covers 16 residues. V lost 5 bases to trimming and J lost 5 bases; unmatched junction nucleotides: 12. CDR3 sequence: CASSVRVAGAVETQYF. The CDR3, as DNA: TGTGCCAGCAGCGTTCGCGTAGCGGGAGCCGTGGAGACCCAGTACTTC.

The chain employs TRBV5-1 and TRBJ1-5, with 7 positions matching TRBD1. Germline V lookup: CDR1 SGHRS, CDR2 YFSETQ. The CDR3 loop spans 15 amino acids. The junction had 3 bases not matched to a gene; V was cut back by 3 bases and J by 0 bases. This CDR3 reads CASSSGTDSNQPQHF. DNA of the CDR3: TGCGCCAGCAGCTCGGGGACAGATAGCAATCAGCCCCAGCATTTT.

The chain carries TRBV6-5 and TRBJ1-2; D gene unclear. The length of the CDR3 is 13 residues. Germline V CDR1 and CDR2: MNHEY, SVGAGI. V was cut by 5 bases and J by 3 bases, with 10 bases left in between. This CDR3 is CASSPLPYYGYTF. The CDR3 DNA follows: TGTGCCAGCAGTCCTCTCCCGTACTATGGCTACACCTTC.

The V gene is TRBV2, the J gene TRBJ2-5; D is unresolved. The germline V and J ends were trimmed by 4 bases and 3 bases, with 6 bases remaining between them. The CDR3 consists of 12 residues. In germline, CDR1 is SNHLY, CDR2 FYNNEI. The CDR3 loop is CASSGPEETQYF. The CDR3 region has the DNA TGTGCCAGCAGTGGTCCGGAAGAGACCCAGTACTTC.

This chain connects TRBV5-1 to TRBJ2-5; D is ambiguous. This CDR3 is 13 amino acids long. The V end lost 6 bases, the J end lost 5 bases, and 14 bases lay between the germline ends. In germline, CDR1 is SGHRS, CDR2 YFSETQ. Here the CDR3 reads CASTADIQETQYF. Here the CDR3 DNA reads TGCGCCAGCACCGCAGACATCCAGGAGACCCAGTACTTC.

This clone appeared once. V and J are TRBV28 and TRBJ1-1; D is undetermined. CDR3 length: 15 residues. Trimming took 5 bases from V and 1 from J, leaving 14 bases between them. Germline V CDR1 and CDR2: MDHEN, SYDVKM. The CDR3 is CASSRVGSKNTEAFF. The CDR3 region has the DNA TGTGCCAGCAGTCGAGTGGGCAGTAAGAACACTGAAGCTTTCTTT.